The 17 T cell receptor beta chains reported below all come from one sample, sequenced in a study of beta chain features in type 1 diabetes. Isolated RNA was reverse transcribed in full, so expressed TCRB transcripts were sequenced. Repertoires were generated with immunoSEQ multiplex PCR, while TCRdb's copy carries only in-frame clones and drops some. The table has about 410,000 clones, approximately 15% seen once. Material for sequencing was naive CD4+ T cells from blood. The receptors were gathered from a man aged 25 to 45 in good health.

In regard to this clone: The junction does not match germline at one end; this may be a read error. The rearrangement links TRBV4-3 to TRBJ2-7; D is perhaps TRBD1 (5 bases). CDR3 length: 15 residues. Germline V gives CDR1 LGHNA, CDR2 YSLEER. The CDR3 loop is CASSQEVQDSYEQYF. The CDR3 nucleotides are TGCGCCAGCAGTCAAGAAGTACAGGACTCCTACGAGCAGTACTTC.

This clone has ten or more counts. The chain carries TRBV29-1 and TRBJ2-1, with 7 bases that match TRBD2. V shed 7 bases, J shed 3 bases, and the junction held 6 bases outside the gene matches. Germline V gene lookup returns CDR1 SQVTM and CDR2 ANQGSEA. This CDR3 comprises 13 residues. Here the CDR3 DNA reads TGCAGCGGGTCCCTAGCGGTCTACAATGAGCAGTTCTTC. Its protein product is CSGSLAVYNEQFF.

This chain uses TRBV28 with TRBJ2-7; D possibly uses TRBD1 or TRBD2 (5 bases each). The V gene lost 6 bases and the J gene lost 5 bases, with 14 bases spanning the gap. The CDR3 covers 13 residues. Germline assignment: CDR1 MDHEN and CDR2 SYDVKM. Here the CDR3 reads CASRRDRVDEQYF. In DNA, the CDR3 is TGTGCCAGCAGGAGGGACCGGGTCGACGAGCAGTACTTC.

This clone was recorded a few times. The genes are TRBV19 and TRBJ2-7, with 13 bases that match TRBD2. The CDR3 has 15 residues. The V gene end was trimmed by 5 bases and the J gene end by 3 bases; junction bases not matched to a gene: 4. The germline V gene encodes CDR1 LNHDA and CDR2 SQIVND (reference sequence). The CDR3 region is CASSVGTSGVYEQYF. In nucleotides, the CDR3 is TGTGCCAGTAGTGTGGGGACTAGCGGGGTCTACGAGCAGTACTTC.

This clone has only a few counts. This chain uses TRBV14 with TRBJ2-5; no reliable D call. With 2 bases removed from V and 2 bases from J, the gap between germline ends came to 12 bases. This CDR3 is built from 15 residues. Germline V gene lookup returns CDR1 SGHDN and CDR2 FVKESK. CDR3 nucleotides: TGTGCCAGCAGCCAATCTGTGCATCCTCAAGAGACCCAGTACTTC. This codes for CASSQSVHPQETQYF.

The rearrangement joins TRBV23-1 to TRBJ2-7; TRBD2 might be the D (5 bases). TRBV23-1 is treated as an ORF (open reading frame) with a function not yet certain. The CDR3 is 15 residues long. Trimming cost V 0 bases and J 0 bases, with 9 bases left between them. Here the CDR3 DNA reads TGCGCCAGCAGTCAATCAAGCGAGGGCTCCTACGAGCAGTACTTC. Amino acids: CASSQSSEGSYEQYF.

This clone has more than one count but fewer than ten. The V gene is TRBV7-2, the J gene TRBJ2-5, with D unresolved. Trimming removed 3 bases from V and 2 bases from J, with 7 bases in between. The CDR3 runs to 13 residues. Per germline, CDR1 SGHTA and CDR2 FQGNSA. CDR3 residues: CASSFSLQETQYF. In DNA form, the CDR3 reads TGTGCCAGCAGCTTTTCACTGCAAGAGACCCAGTACTTC. The full variable domain, with the rest looked up from reference TRBV7-2 and TRBJ2-5, is GAGVSQSPSNKVTEKGKDVELRCDPISGHTALYWYRQSLGQGLEFLIYFQGNSAPDKSGLPSDRFSAERTGGSVSTLTIQRTQQEDSAVYLCASSFSLQETQYFGPGTRLLVL.

This clone turned up a few times. The sample contains more than one DNA sequence encoding this CDR3. The chain recombines TRBV9 with TRBJ2-1, with D unclear. The CDR3 runs 12 residues. The ends were cut back, 3 bases at V and 3 bases at J, with 4 bases in the middle. Germline CDR1 is SGDLS and CDR2 is YYNGEE. The CDR3 DNA reads as TGTGCCAGCAGCGGCAGCTACAATGAGCAGTTCTTC. Amino acids: CASSGSYNEQFF.

This clone was detected only a few times. The genes are TRBV14 and TRBJ2-7, with TRBD1 as a possible D gene (7 bases). The CDR3 has 15 amino acids. Trimming took 1 base from V and 9 from J, leaving 19 bases between them. The V gene's germline CDR1 is SGHDN and CDR2 FVKESK. The CDR3 loop is CASSQAGGGPKGQYV. The CDR3 bases are TGTGCCAGCAGCCAAGCCGGAGGGGGCCCGAAGGGGCAGTACGTC.

This clone appeared a few times. V is TRBV5-4 and J is TRBJ2-1, with D possibly being TRBD1 or TRBD2 (5 bases each). CDR3 length: 13 amino acids. Germline V lookup: CDR1 SGHNT, CDR2 YYREEE (reference sequence). The V gene lost 4 bases and the J gene lost 8 bases, with 13 bases spanning the gap. The CDR3 DNA follows: TGTGCCAGCAGCCAATCTAGGGACCATGAGCAGTTCTTC. It yields the protein CASSQSRDHEQFF.

This clone was observed many times. The chain couples TRBV10-3 to TRBJ2-7; either TRBD1 or TRBD2 may fit D (5 bases each). V lost 10 bases to trimming and J lost 1 base, with 11 bases between them. Germline V gene lookup returns CDR1 ENHRY and CDR2 SYGVKD. The CDR3 consists of 12 residues. The CDR3 reads CASRDLSYEQYF. DNA for the CDR3: TGTGCCAGCCGGGACCTGTCCTACGAGCAGTACTTC.

This sequence joins TRBV10-3 and TRBJ2-5; D uncertain. Trimming left V 3 bases short and J 0 bases short, with 14 bases between. The CDR3 loop spans 16 amino acids. Germline-derived CDR1 and CDR2 are ENHRY and SYGVKD. The DNA for the CDR3 is TGTGCCATCAGTGATAGATCGTTACCAAACCAAGAGACCCAGTACTTC. It is translated as CAISDRSLPNQETQYF.

This clone was counted only a few times. The CDR3 DNA sequence: TGTGCCAGCAGCTTAAACTCAAACTATGGCTACACCTTC. Protein: CASSLNSNYGYTF. This chain links TRBV7-8 with TRBJ1-2; the D is unclear. Per the germline V gene, CDR1 is SGHVS and CDR2 is FQNEAQ. The V and J ends lost 2 bases and 2 bases respectively, with 6 bases between them. There are 13 residues in the CDR3.

This clone appeared a few times. This chain uses TRBV29-1 with TRBJ2-5; unclear D gene. V was trimmed by 7 bases and J by 2 bases, leaving 11 bases between them. Germline lookup yields CDR1 SQVTM and CDR2 ANQGSEA. The CDR3 has 12 residues. The CDR3 DNA sequence: TGCAGCGGTGTTCGGAGACAAGAGACCCAGTACTTC. Its protein is CSGVRRQETQYF. The full variable domain, rest sourced from reference TRBV29-1 and TRBJ2-5, is SAVISQKPSRDICQRGTSLTIQCQVDSQVTMMFWYRQQPGQSLTLIATANQGSEATYESGFVIDKFPISRPNLTFSTLTVSNMSPEDSSIYLCSGVRRQETQYFGPGTRLLVL.

The chain recombines TRBV7-3 with TRBJ2-6; D unresolved. Germline V gives CDR1 SGHTA, CDR2 FQGTGA. Trimming left V 11 bases short and J 4 bases short, with 12 bases between. The CDR3 has 13 amino acids. The CDR3 reads CASDLPGANVLTF. The CDR3 bases are TGTGCCTCCGATCTGCCCGGGGCCAACGTCCTGACTTTC.

The chain joins TRBV5-4 to TRBJ2-5; 8 nucleotides align to TRBD2. Trimming removed 4 bases from V and 5 bases from J; junction bases left unmatched: 10. Germline V lookup: CDR1 SGHNT, CDR2 YYREEE (reference sequence). This CDR3 region has 15 residues. CDR3 loop: CASSGTGTSEETQYF. The DNA for the CDR3 is TGTGCCAGCAGCGGGACCGGGACTAGTGAGGAGACCCAGTACTTC.

This clone has a handful of counts. The chain combines TRBV6-5 with TRBJ2-3; no reliable D call. Germline CDR1 and CDR2: MNHEY and SVGAGI. Trimming cost V 5 bases and J 4 bases, with 4 bases left between them. The CDR3 loop spans 11 amino acids. CDR3 protein: CASSNADTQYF. CDR3 bases: TGTGCCAGCAGTAATGCAGATACGCAGTATTTT.